This T cell receptor beta chain was captured in a study of CD8 T cells in Susac syndrome. The multiple sclerosis control group comprised treatment-naive patients with stable or active relapsing-remitting disease. Negative isolation yielded the CD8+ and CD4+ T cells, while FACS enriched the TEMRA cells. RNA was extracted with the RNeasy kit, and a quantity of about 0.45 to 1 ug was reverse transcribed using random hexamers. An immunoSEQ multiplex PCR generated amplified TCR beta CDR3 products spanning 54 Vbeta and 13 Jbeta. TCRdb fed the immunoSEQ multiplex PCR reads into MiXCR, producing one record per CDR3 protein. The profile covers about 160,000 distinct CDR3 sequences, with 94% appearing a single time and around 0.093% taken by the ten largest. Germline loops: CDR1 SGHDT, CDR2 YYEEEE. The CDR3 covers 14 residues. The ends were cut back, 0 bases at V and 0 bases at J, with 7 bases in the middle.

This chain joins TRBV5-6 and TRBJ2-7; D gene uncertain. The sequenced material came from CD4+ T cells from PBMCs. The clonotype comes from a human donor with multiple sclerosis. CDR3 DNA sequence: TGTGCCAGCAGCTTGGCGGCTAGCTCCTACGAGCAGTACTTC. This encodes CASSLAASSYEQYF.